Listed here is a single T cell receptor beta chain. Its antigen remains unidentified. This sample is drawn from a study of Ad26.COV2.S vaccination and SARS-CoV-2 variants. About the study: Ad26.COV2.S given intramuscularly, once or twice 56 days apart. Study results and limitations: Those who received vaccine or placebo ended up with similar non-spike TCR breadth. Post-vaccination spike-specific CD8+ and CD4+ T cell responses reportedly had substantial breadth.

Some clones are missing from TCRdb's copy, which holds only in-frame ones; the method was immunoSEQ multiplex PCR. The data hold 380,000 or so clones, with 83% observed a single time. CDR3 size: 12 residues. V was pared by 4 bases and J by 3 bases, with 7 bases between. Treatment noted: 15 to 20 received Ad26.COV2.S at low or high dose, single or two shots; several received placebo; per-sample allocation not given. The samples date from day 63 after the first vaccine or placebo injection. The sample was peripheral blood, taken in a trial of Ad26.COV2.S vaccine versus placebo. V usage is TRBV12-3 or TRBV12-4 and J usage is TRBJ2-7; D call uncertain. The origin of this receptor is a person aged 18-65 years who received the Ad26.COV2.S COVID-19 vaccine or a placebo. The CDR3 protein is CASSYQVYEQYF. DNA for the CDR3: TGTGCCAGCAGTTACCAAGTCTACGAGCAGTACTTC.